This is a list of T cell receptor beta chains from one sample in a study of T cells in localized non-small cell lung cancer. Clones were read by immunoSEQ multiplex PCR, and TCRdb kept only the in-frame ones, dropping some. The sample shows roughly 32,000 clones, 88% of them seen only once. The source was peripheral blood mononuclear cells, collected before any cancer treatment. The receptor set was obtained from a woman aged 35 to 75 with stage III lung adenocarcinoma. CDR3s include the opening cysteine and the closing phenylalanine or tryptophan. D genes are given only for firm matches. A clone size is listed for some rows: how often the clone was seen (once, few, many), or a class if it is expanded.

clone size	J gene	D gene	V gene	CDR3 protein	CDR3 DNA
-	TRBJ2-1	-	TRBV6-1	CASSELGEDPRFF	TGTGCCAGCAGTGAATTGGGGGAGGACCCCAGGTTCTTC
-	TRBJ2-5	-	TRBV19	CASSMFGGVDQETQYF	TGTGCCAGTAGTATGTTCGGGGGAGTTGATCAAGAGACCCAGTACTTC
-	TRBJ1-1	-	TRBV10-1	CARESRGKGAEAFF	TGCGCCAGAGAGTCCCGGGGGAAGGGGGCTGAAGCTTTCTTT
-	TRBJ1-5	-	TRBV11-2	CASSLHTTQPQHF	TGTGCCAGCAGCCTACACACGACCCAGCCCCAGCATTTT
-	TRBJ1-6	-	TRBV15	CATSKAQVSPLHF	TGTGCCACCAGCAAGGCACAAGTTTCACCCCTCCACTTT
-	TRBJ1-4	-	TRBV19	CASSTWRNEKLFF	TGTGCCAGTAGTACGTGGCGGAATGAAAAACTGTTTTTT
-	TRBJ2-2	-	TRBV19	CASRVQAPATGELFF	TGTGCCAGTCGGGTCCAAGCTCCAGCTACCGGGGAGCTGTTTTTT
-	TRBJ1-2	TRBD1	TRBV30	CAWSGDSYGYTF	TGTGCCTGGAGTGGGGACAGCTATGGCTACACCTTC
few	TRBJ1-1	TRBD1	TRBV29-1	CSGGTGGTEAFF	TGCAGCGGGGGGACAGGGGGCACTGAAGCTTTCTTT
-	TRBJ2-1	TRBD2	TRBV5-1	CASSWTSGTYNEQFF	TGCGCCAGCAGCTGGACTAGCGGAACCTACAATGAGCAGTTCTTC
-	TRBJ2-3	TRBD1	TRBV19	CASSATGGNADTQYF	TGTGCCAGTAGTGCGACAGGGGGCAACGCAGATACGCAGTATTTT
once	TRBJ2-3	-	TRBV6-6	CASCRGSTDTQYF	TGTGCCAGCTGCAGGGGTAGCACAGATACGCAGTATTTT
once	TRBJ2-3	-	TRBV7-9	CASSFPGGGTDTQYF	TGTGCCAGCAGCTTCCCAGGAGGGGGCACAGATACGCAGTATTTT
-	TRBJ2-1	-	TRBV2	CASRSSSGGASGSEQFF	TGTGCCAGCAGGTCCTCGTCAGGGGGCGCTAGCGGTTCTGAGCAGTTCTTC
-	TRBJ1-3	-	TRBV19	CASMTTDDSGNTIYF	TGTGCCAGTATGACGACAGATGACTCTGGAAACACCATATATTTT
-	TRBJ2-1	-	TRBV6-1	CAISWQGLSYNEQFF	TGTGCCATTTCTTGGCAGGGACTTAGCTACAATGAGCAGTTCTTC
-	TRBJ2-1	-	TRBV6-5	CASSYSPSNEQFF	TGTGCCAGCAGTTACTCGCCCAGCAATGAGCAGTTCTTC
-	TRBJ1-1	TRBD1	TRBV4-1	CASSRDGQGGSFTEAFF	TGCGCCAGCAGCCGAGACGGACAGGGGGGCTCTTTCACTGAAGCTTTCTTT
-	TRBJ1-2	TRBD1	TRBV6-1	CASSPRTGANYGYTF	TGTGCCAGCAGTCCCAGGACAGGAGCTAACTATGGCTACACCTTC
-	TRBJ2-7	-	TRBV11-3	CASSLGDRSYEQYF	TGTGCCAGCAGCTTGGGAGACAGGTCCTACGAGCAGTACTTC
-	TRBJ2-1	-	TRBV6-1	CASHPGVYNEQFF	TGTGCCAGTCATCCAGGGGTCTACAATGAGCAGTTCTTC
-	TRBJ1-3	-	TRBV11-1	CASSLEGGRAGNTIYF	TGTGCCAGCAGCTTAGAAGGCGGCAGGGCTGGAAACACCATATATTTT
-	TRBJ1-6	TRBD1	TRBV25-1	CATAGGQGYNSPLHF	TGTGCCACCGCGGGGGGACAGGGATATAATTCACCCCTCCACTTT
-	TRBJ2-1	-	TRBV5-1	CASSLEEESGQFF	TGCGCCAGCAGCTTGGAAGAGGAGTCTGGGCAGTTCTTC
-	TRBJ2-1	TRBD2	TRBV7-7	CASSLAGASNEQFF	TGTGCCAGCAGCCTAGCGGGAGCATCCAATGAGCAGTTCTTC
-	TRBJ1-5	-	TRBV27	CASSLYQSNQPQHF	TGTGCCAGCAGTTTATACCAAAGCAATCAGCCCCAGCATTTT
-	TRBJ2-1	-	TRBV7-2	CASSPRGSYNEQFF	TGTGCCAGCAGCCCCCGAGGTAGTTACAATGAGCAGTTCTTC
few	TRBJ2-2	TRBD1	TRBV7-8	CASSRTGTYTGELFF	TGTGCCAGCAGTCGGACAGGGACCTACACCGGGGAGCTGTTTTTT
-	TRBJ2-2	-	TRBV10-3	CAIASGQANTGELFF	TGTGCCATCGCTTCCGGTCAGGCGAACACCGGGGAGCTGTTTTTT
-	TRBJ2-7	TRBD2	TRBV7-9	CASSLGDSGGYEQYF	TGTGCCAGCAGCTTAGGTGATAGCGGGGGATACGAGCAGTACTTC
-	TRBJ2-3	TRBD2	TRBV4-2	CASSQGSTSGGSRTDTQYF	TGTGCCAGCAGCCAAGGGTCGACTAGCGGGGGGTCTCGCACAGATACGCAGTATTTT
-	TRBJ2-3	-	TRBV19	CASSMIRARGSTDTQYF	TGTGCCAGTAGTATGATCCGGGCCCGGGGTAGCACAGATACGCAGTATTTT
-	TRBJ2-2	-	TRBV18	CASSPPEGPNTGELFF	TGTGCCAGCTCACCACCGGAGGGTCCGAACACCGGGGAGCTGTTTTTT
once	TRBJ2-5	TRBD2	TRBV7-2	CASSFQRGQETQYF	TGTGCCAGCAGCTTCCAGCGGGGTCAAGAGACCCAGTACTTC
-	TRBJ1-3	-	TRBV19	CATSQGVSGNTIYF	TGTGCCACCTCCCAGGGTGTCTCTGGAAACACCATATATTTT
-	TRBJ2-4	TRBD1	TRBV4-1	CASSQPPRGRENIQYF	TGCGCCAGCAGCCAACCACCCAGGGGGCGCGAAAACATTCAGTACTTC
-	TRBJ2-5	-	TRBV14	CASSHERFGTQYF	TGTGCCAGCAGCCACGAGCGGTTCGGGACCCAGTACTTC
-	TRBJ2-6	-	TRBV5-4	CASSLGHPALSGANVLTF	TGTGCCAGCAGCTTGGGGCACCCAGCCCTCTCTGGGGCCAACGTCCTGACTTTC
once	TRBJ2-7	TRBD1	TRBV5-6	CASSLEGTASYEQYF	TGTGCCAGCAGCTTGGAAGGGACAGCCTCCTACGAGCAGTACTTC
-	TRBJ1-3	TRBD1	TRBV9	CASSPQTGFSGNTIYF	TGTGCCAGCAGCCCCCAGACAGGGTTCTCTGGAAACACCATATATTTT
-	TRBJ1-6	TRBD1	TRBV5-1	CASSLVTGGTNSPLHF	TGCGCCAGCAGCTTGGTCACAGGGGGCACGAATTCACCCCTCCACTTT
-	TRBJ1-5	-	TRBV19	CASRASLNQPQHF	TGTGCCAGTAGGGCCAGCCTGAATCAGCCCCAGCATTTT
-	TRBJ1-3	-	TRBV6-1	CASTLTGSPGNTIYF	TGTGCCAGCACCCTGACAGGTAGCCCTGGAAACACCATATATTTT
-	TRBJ1-1	TRBD1	TRBV30	CACGQAFGGTEAFF	TGTGCCTGCGGACAGGCCTTTGGGGGAACTGAAGCTTTCTTT